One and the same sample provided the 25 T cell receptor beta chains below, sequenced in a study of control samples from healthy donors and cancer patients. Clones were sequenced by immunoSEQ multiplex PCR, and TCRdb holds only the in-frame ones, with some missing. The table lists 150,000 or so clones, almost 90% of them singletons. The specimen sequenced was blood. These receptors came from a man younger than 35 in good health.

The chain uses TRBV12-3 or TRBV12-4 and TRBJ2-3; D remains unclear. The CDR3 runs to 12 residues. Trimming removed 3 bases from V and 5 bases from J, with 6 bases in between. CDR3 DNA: TGTGCCAGCAGTTTTGATAGAGATACGCAGTATTTT. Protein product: CASSFDRDTQYF.

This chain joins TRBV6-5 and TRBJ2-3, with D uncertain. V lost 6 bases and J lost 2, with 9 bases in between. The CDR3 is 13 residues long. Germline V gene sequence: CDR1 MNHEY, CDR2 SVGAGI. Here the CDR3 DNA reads TGTGCCAGCAGAACTGAGAACACAGATACGCAGTATTTT. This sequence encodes CASRTENTDTQYF.

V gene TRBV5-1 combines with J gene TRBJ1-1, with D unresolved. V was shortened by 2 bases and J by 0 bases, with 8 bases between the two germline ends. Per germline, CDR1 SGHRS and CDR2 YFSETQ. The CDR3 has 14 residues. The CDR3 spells CASSFNSMNTEAFF. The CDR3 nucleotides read TGCGCCAGCAGCTTCAACAGCATGAACACTGAAGCTTTCTTT. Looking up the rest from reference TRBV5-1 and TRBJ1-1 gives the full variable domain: KAGVTQTPRYLIKTRGQQVTLSCSPISGHRSVSWYQQTPGQGLQFLFEYFSETQRNKGNFPGRFSGRQFSNSRSEMNVSTLELGDSALYLCASSFNSMNTEAFFGQGTRLTVV.

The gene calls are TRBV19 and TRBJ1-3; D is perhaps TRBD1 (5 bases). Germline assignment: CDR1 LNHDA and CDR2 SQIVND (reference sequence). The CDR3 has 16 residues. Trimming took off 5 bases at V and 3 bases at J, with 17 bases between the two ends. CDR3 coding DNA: TGTGCCAGTAGTCCCCGGCGGGACCCCATTGGAAACACCATATATTTT. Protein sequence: CASSPRRDPIGNTIYF.

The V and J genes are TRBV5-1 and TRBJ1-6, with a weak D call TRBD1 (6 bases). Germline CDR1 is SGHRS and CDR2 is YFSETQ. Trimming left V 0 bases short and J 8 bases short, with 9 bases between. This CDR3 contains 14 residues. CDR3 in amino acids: CASSLAQGDSPLHF. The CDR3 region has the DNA TGCGCCAGCAGCTTGGCACAGGGAGATTCACCCCTCCACTTT. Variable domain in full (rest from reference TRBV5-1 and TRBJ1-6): KAGVTQTPRYLIKTRGQQVTLSCSPISGHRSVSWYQQTPGQGLQFLFEYFSETQRNKGNFPGRFSGRQFSNSRSEMNVSTLELGDSALYLCASSLAQGDSPLHFGNGTRLTVT.

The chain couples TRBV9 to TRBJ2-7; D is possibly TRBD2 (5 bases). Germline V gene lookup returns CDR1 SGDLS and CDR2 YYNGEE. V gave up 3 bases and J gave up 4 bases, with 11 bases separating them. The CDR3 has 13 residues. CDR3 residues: CASSAAPGYEQYF. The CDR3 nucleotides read TGTGCCAGCAGCGCCGCCCCGGGGTACGAGCAGTACTTC.

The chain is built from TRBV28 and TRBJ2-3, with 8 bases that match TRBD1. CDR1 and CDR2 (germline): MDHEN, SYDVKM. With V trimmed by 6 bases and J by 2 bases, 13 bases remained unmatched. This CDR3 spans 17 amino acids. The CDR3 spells CASSSLPGQGHTDTQYF. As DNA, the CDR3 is TGTGCCAGCAGCTCTCTCCCTGGACAGGGCCACACAGATACGCAGTATTTT.

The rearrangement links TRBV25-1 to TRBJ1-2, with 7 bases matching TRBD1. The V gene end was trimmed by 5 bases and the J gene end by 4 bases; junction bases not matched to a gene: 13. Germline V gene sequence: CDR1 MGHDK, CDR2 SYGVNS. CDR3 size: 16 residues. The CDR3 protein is CASSRRDSALSYGYTF. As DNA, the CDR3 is TGTGCCAGCAGTCGAAGGGACAGCGCGTTATCCTATGGCTACACCTTC.

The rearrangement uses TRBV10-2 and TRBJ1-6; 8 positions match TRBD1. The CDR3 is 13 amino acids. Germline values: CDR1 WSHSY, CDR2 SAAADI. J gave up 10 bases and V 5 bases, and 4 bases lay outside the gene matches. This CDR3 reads CASSQGAGSPLHF. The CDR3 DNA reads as TGCGCCAGCAGTCAGGGGGCTGGGTCACCCCTCCACTTT.

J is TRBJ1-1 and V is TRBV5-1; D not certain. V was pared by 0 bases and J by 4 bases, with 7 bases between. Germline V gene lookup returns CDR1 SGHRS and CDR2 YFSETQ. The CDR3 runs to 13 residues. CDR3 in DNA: TGCGCCAGCAGCTTGGACGACCTCACTGAAGCTTTCTTT. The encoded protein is CASSLDDLTEAFF.

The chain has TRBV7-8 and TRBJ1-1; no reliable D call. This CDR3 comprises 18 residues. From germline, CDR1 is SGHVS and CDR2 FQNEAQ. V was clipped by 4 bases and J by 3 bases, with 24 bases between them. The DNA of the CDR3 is TGTGCCAGCAGCTCGAAGTTCCAAATAACTAGTCGGGACACTGAAGCTTTCTTT. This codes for CASSSKFQITSRDTEAFF.

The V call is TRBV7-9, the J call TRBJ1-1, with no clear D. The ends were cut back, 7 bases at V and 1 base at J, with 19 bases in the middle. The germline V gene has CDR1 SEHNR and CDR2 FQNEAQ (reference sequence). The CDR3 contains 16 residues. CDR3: CASNPTGLLKNTEAFF. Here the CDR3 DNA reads TGTGCCAGCAACCCTACCGGCCTTCTAAAGAACACTGAAGCTTTCTTT.

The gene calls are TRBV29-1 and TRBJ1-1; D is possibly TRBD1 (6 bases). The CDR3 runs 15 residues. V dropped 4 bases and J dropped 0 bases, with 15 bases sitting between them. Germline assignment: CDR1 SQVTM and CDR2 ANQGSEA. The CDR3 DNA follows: TGCAGCGTTGGCGGAGGGGGAGGCATGAACACTGAAGCTTTCTTT. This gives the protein CSVGGGGGMNTEAFF. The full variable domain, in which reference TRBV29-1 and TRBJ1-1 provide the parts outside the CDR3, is SAVISQKPSRDICQRGTSLTIQCQVDSQVTMMFWYRQQPGQSLTLIATANQGSEATYESGFVIDKFPISRPNLTFSTLTVSNMSPEDSSIYLCSVGGGGGMNTEAFFGQGTRLTVV.

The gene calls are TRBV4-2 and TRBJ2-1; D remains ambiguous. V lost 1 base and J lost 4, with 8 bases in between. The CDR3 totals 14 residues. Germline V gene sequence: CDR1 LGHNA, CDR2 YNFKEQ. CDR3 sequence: CASSQGSQYNEQFF. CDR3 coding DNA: TGTGCCAGCAGCCAAGGGTCCCAATACAATGAGCAGTTCTTC.

The CDR3 DNA sequence: TGTGCCACCCTCACGCTCGGGACAAAAAGTAGCGGGCAGTACTTC. Protein sequence: CATLTLGTKSSGQYF. The chain links TRBV6-5 to TRBJ2-7, with D perhaps matching TRBD1 or TRBD2 (6 bases each). V lost 10 bases and J lost 9, with 28 bases in between. This CDR3 has 15 amino acids. Germline CDR1 reads MNHEY; CDR2 reads SVGAGI.

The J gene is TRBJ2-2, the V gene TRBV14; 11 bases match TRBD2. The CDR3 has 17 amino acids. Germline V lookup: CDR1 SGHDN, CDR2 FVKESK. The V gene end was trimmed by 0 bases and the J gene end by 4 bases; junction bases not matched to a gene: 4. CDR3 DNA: TGTGCCAGCAGCCAAGAAGGACTAGCGGGCAGCACCGGGGAGCTGTTTTTT. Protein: CASSQEGLAGSTGELFF.

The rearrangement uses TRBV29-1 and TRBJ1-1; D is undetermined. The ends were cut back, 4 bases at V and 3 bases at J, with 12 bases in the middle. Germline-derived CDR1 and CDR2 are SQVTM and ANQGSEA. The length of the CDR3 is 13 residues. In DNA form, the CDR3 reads TGCAGCGTTGTTTGGGTCGGGGACACTGAAGCTTTCTTT. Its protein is CSVVWVGDTEAFF.

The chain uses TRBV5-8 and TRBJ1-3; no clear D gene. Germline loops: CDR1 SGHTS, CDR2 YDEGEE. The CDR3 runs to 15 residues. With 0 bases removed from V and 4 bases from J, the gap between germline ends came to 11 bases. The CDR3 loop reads CASSLADGSGNTIYF. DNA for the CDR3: TGTGCCAGCAGCTTGGCAGATGGGTCCGGAAACACCATATATTTT.

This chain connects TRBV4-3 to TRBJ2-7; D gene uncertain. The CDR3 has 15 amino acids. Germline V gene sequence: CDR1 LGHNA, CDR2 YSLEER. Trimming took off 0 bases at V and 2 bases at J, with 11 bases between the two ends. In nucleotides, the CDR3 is TGCGCCAGCAGCCAAGAACACCCTGGGGCCTACGAGCAGTACTTC. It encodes CASSQEHPGAYEQYF.

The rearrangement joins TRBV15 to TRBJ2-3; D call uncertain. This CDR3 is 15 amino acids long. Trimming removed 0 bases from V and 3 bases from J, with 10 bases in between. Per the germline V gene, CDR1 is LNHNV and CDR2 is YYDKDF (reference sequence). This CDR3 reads CATSRDKGRTDTQYF. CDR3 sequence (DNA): TGTGCCACCAGCAGAGACAAAGGACGAACAGATACGCAGTATTTT.

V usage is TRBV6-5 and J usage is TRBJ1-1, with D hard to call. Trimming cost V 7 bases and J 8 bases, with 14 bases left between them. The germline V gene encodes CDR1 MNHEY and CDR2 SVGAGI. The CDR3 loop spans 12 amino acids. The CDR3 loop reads CASTLDELEAFF. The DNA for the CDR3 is TGTGCCAGCACCTTAGATGAGTTGGAAGCTTTCTTT.

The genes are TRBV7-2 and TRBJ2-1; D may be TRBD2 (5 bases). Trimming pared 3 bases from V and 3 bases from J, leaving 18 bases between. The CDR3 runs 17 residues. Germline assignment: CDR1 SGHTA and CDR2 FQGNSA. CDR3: CASSFRRARGIYNEQFF. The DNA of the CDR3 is TGTGCCAGCAGCTTCCGACGGGCTCGGGGAATCTACAATGAGCAGTTCTTC.

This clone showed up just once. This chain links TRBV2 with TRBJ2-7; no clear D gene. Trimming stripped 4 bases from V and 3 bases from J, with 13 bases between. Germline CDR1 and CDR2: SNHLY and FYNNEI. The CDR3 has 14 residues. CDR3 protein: CASSAAKGGYEQYF. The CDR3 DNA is TGTGCCAGCAGTGCGGCGAAGGGCGGCTACGAGCAGTACTTC.

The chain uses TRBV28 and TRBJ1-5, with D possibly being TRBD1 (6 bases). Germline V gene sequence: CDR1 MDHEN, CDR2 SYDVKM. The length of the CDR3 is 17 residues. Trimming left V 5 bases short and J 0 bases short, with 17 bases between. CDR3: CASSPPDRSYSNQPQHF. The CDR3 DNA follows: TGTGCCAGCAGTCCCCCCGACAGGTCCTATAGCAATCAGCCCCAGCATTTT.

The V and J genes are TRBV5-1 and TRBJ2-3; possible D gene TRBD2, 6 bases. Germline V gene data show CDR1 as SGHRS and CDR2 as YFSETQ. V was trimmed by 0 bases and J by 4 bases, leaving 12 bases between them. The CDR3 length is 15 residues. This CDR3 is CASSLASAGADTQYF. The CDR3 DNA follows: TGCGCCAGCAGCTTGGCTTCAGCGGGTGCAGATACGCAGTATTTT.